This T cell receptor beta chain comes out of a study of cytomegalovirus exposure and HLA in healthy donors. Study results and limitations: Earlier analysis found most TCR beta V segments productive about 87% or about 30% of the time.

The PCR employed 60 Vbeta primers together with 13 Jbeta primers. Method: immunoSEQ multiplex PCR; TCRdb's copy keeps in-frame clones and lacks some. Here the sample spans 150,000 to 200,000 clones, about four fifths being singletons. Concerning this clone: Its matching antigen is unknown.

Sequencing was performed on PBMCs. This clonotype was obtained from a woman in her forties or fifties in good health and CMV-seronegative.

The CDR3 spells CASSPPQPTQETQYF. The CDR3 DNA is TGTGCCAGCTCACCTCCACAGCCAACCCAAGAGACCCAGTACTTC. The rearrangement links TRBV18 to TRBJ2-5; D call uncertain. V was cut by 3 bases and J by 1 base, with 12 bases left in between. In germline, CDR1 is KGHSH, CDR2 LQKENI. The CDR3 loop spans 15 amino acids.